Below are 31 T cell receptor beta chains sequenced from a single sample in a study of response to subunit inactivated influenza vaccine. TCRdb independently ran MiXCR on the RT-PCR reads; one entry per CDR3 protein. The repertoire consists of 650,000 or so distinct CDR3 sequences, with 13% to 15% occurring once and the leading ten covering 7.5% to 9%. The starting material was PBMCs from blood, obtained less than 15 days before vaccination. These receptors were taken from a man aged 45 to 65 who received an inactivated influenza vaccine.

The chain carries TRBV13 and TRBJ1-2; D possibly corresponds to TRBD1 (6 bases). Trimming left V 4 bases short and J 3 bases short, with 9 bases between. Germline V CDR1 and CDR2: PRHDT, FYEKMQ (reference sequence). CDR3 length equals 13 residues. The chain's CDR3 is CASSSGDDYGYTF. CDR3 nucleotides: TGTGCCAGCAGCTCAGGGGACGACTATGGCTACACCTTC. Drawing the rest from reference TRBV13 and TRBJ1-2, the complete variable domain is AAGVIQSPRHLIKEKRETATLKCYPIPRHDTVYWYQQGPGQDPQFLISFYEKMQSDKGSIPDRFSAQQFSDYHSELNMSSLELGDSALYFCASSSGDDYGYTFGSGTRLTVV.

The gene calls are TRBV5-1 and TRBJ2-3; 7 bases align to TRBD1. Germline V lookup: CDR1 SGHRS, CDR2 YFSETQ. V was pared by 7 bases and J by 2 bases, with 22 bases of the junction left unmatched. This CDR3 is built from 19 residues. CDR3 residues: CASSVFGDNGTVNTDTQYF. The CDR3 DNA is TGCGCCAGCTCCGTTTTTGGGGACAACGGGACAGTTAACACAGATACGCAGTATTTT.

This clonotype has more than one count but fewer than ten. The chain employs TRBV20-1 and TRBJ2-4; D remains ambiguous. V was trimmed by 3 bases and J by 0 bases, leaving 18 bases between them. The CDR3 length is 17 residues. From germline, CDR1 is DFQATT and CDR2 SNEGSKA (reference sequence). The CDR3 reads CSASQFSPFLAKNIQYF. Here the CDR3 DNA reads TGCAGTGCTAGTCAGTTTAGTCCGTTTCTAGCCAAAAACATTCAGTACTTC.

DNA of the CDR3: TGTGCCAGCACGGGACTAGCGGGAGCCCACGAGCAGTACTTC. It yields the protein CASTGLAGAHEQYF. This chain links TRBV28 with TRBJ2-7, with TRBD2 matching 14 bases. After removal of 7 bases from V and 5 bases from J, the junction contained 4 bases not matched to a gene. Germline CDR1 is MDHEN and CDR2 is SYDVKM. CDR3 length equals 14 residues.

The J gene is TRBJ2-5, the V gene TRBV11-2; 7 bases align to TRBD2. Germline V gene data show CDR1 as SGHAT and CDR2 as FQNNGV. The length of the CDR3 is 15 residues. After removal of 5 bases from V and 1 base from J, the junction contained 7 bases not matched to a gene. The CDR3 bases are TGTGCCAGCAGCCCCAGCGGGAATCGCCAAGAGACCCAGTACTTC. Its translation is CASSPSGNRQETQYF.

The genes are TRBV11-2 and TRBJ2-4; D assignment may be TRBD1 or TRBD2 (5 bases each). CDR1 and CDR2 from the germline V gene are SGHAT and FQNNGV. Trimming left V 5 bases short and J 2 bases short, with 16 bases between. The CDR3 contains 16 residues. CDR3 amino acids: CASSRIRGESKNIQYF. The CDR3 DNA reads TGTGCCAGCAGCCGAATTCGAGGGGAGTCCAAAAACATTCAGTACTTC. The entire variable domain, with the rest obtained from reference TRBV11-2 and TRBJ2-4, is as follows: EAGVAQSPRYKIIEKRQSVAFWCNPISGHATLYWYQQILGQGPKLLIQFQNNGVVDDSQLPKDRFSAERLKGVDSTLKIQPAKLEDSAVYLCASSRIRGESKNIQYFGAGTRLSVL.

By share of the sample, this clonotype is medium-sized (0.01 to 0.1%). This chain uses TRBV9 with TRBJ2-2; D is uncertain. V was cut by 0 bases and J by 8 bases, with 8 bases left in between. CDR3 length: 13 residues. Germline V gives CDR1 SGDLS, CDR2 YYNGEE. CDR3 nucleotides: TGTGCCAGCAGCGTAGAACTGTCAGGGGAGCTGTTTTTT. As protein: CASSVELSGELFF.

The V gene is TRBV7-2, the J gene TRBJ1-5; TRBD1 might be the D (5 bases). V dropped 2 bases and J dropped 3 bases, with 14 bases sitting between them. There are 16 residues in the CDR3. The germline V gene encodes CDR1 SGHTA and CDR2 FQGNSA. The CDR3 sequence is CASSLHVTGVNQPQHF. CDR3 DNA sequence: TGTGCCAGCAGCTTACATGTGACGGGGGTCAATCAGCCCCAGCATTTT.

The table lists this clonotype with a few counts. J is TRBJ2-1 and V is TRBV5-1, with D hard to call. V was clipped by 0 bases and J by 10 bases, with 8 bases between them. CDR3 length: 12 amino acids. Per germline, CDR1 SGHRS and CDR2 YFSETQ. The CDR3: CASSLASREQFF. The CDR3 coding sequence is TGCGCCAGCAGCTTGGCTAGTAGGGAGCAGTTCTTC.

This clonotype came up many times. The chain recombines TRBV6-1 with TRBJ1-4; D perhaps matches TRBD1 (5 bases). The CDR3 extends over 17 amino acids. V was cut by 4 bases and J by 6 bases, with 21 bases left in between. Germline V gene sequence: CDR1 MNHNS, CDR2 SASEGT. CDR3 sequence: CASSGHLGGGRDEKLFF. The CDR3 DNA follows: TGTGCCAGCAGTGGACACCTCGGGGGGGGGAGAGATGAAAAACTGTTTTTT.

The chain carries TRBV9 and TRBJ2-1; D is unresolved. Germline values: CDR1 SGDLS, CDR2 YYNGEE. The CDR3 is 13 amino acids. Trimming shortened V by 4 bases and J by 10 bases, and 15 bases separated the two germline ends. CDR3 coding DNA: TGTGCCAGCAGCAGGGCCCCCCCATTAGAGCAGTTCTTC. It yields the protein CASSRAPPLEQFF.

In its sample, this clonotype was seen a few times. This chain links TRBV10-3 with TRBJ1-2; 7 bases are a match to TRBD1. Germline V CDR1 and CDR2: ENHRY, SYGVKD. Trimming cost V 7 bases and J 4 bases; bases outside gene matches: 12. The CDR3 spans 15 residues. In DNA form, the CDR3 reads TGTGCCATCATGAAAGACAGGGCCCTTGGCTATGGCTACACCTTC. This codes for CAIMKDRALGYGYTF.

This clonotype was detected a few times. The chain joins TRBV6-2 or TRBV6-3 to TRBJ2-1; 12 positions agree with TRBD2. Germline CDR1 MNHEY, CDR2 SVGEGT. CDR3 size: 19 residues. The ends lost 0 bases at V and 1 base at J; junction bases unmatched: 7. CDR3 protein: CASSYSRLAGGRSYNEQFF. For the CDR3, the DNA is TGTGCCAGCAGTTACTCGAGGCTAGCGGGGGGGCGATCCTACAATGAGCAGTTCTTC.

In its sample, this clonotype was seen once. The J gene is TRBJ2-7, the V gene TRBV10-3; tentative D call: TRBD2 (6 bases). CDR1 is ENHRY, CDR2 SYGVKD, per germline. This CDR3 is built from 14 residues. V was trimmed by 5 bases and J by 1 base, leaving 12 bases between them. Here the CDR3 DNA reads TGTGCCATCAGTCCTCGGACTATATCCTACGAGCAGTACTTC. Protein product: CAISPRTISYEQYF.

This chain links TRBV6-1 with TRBJ2-7; the D gene is possibly TRBD1 (6 bases). The CDR3 consists of 14 residues. In germline, CDR1 is MNHNS, CDR2 SASEGT. The V and J ends lost 6 bases and 2 bases respectively, with 14 bases between them. CDR3 protein: CASRGAGVTYEQYF. CDR3 nucleotide sequence: TGTGCCAGCAGGGGGGCAGGGGTAACCTACGAGCAGTACTTC.

This clonotype came up many times. The rearrangement uses TRBV3-1 and TRBJ2-3; 10 nucleotides agree with TRBD2. V trimming: 0 bases; J trimming: 2 bases; junction bases outside the gene matches: 5. This CDR3 contains 17 residues. Looked up from germline, CDR1 is LGHDT and CDR2 is YNNKEL (reference sequence). Here the CDR3 DNA reads TGTGCCAGCAGCCAAGATCTGCTAGCGGGGGTCACAGATACGCAGTATTTT. Protein: CASSQDLLAGVTDTQYF.

The gene calls are TRBV12-3 or TRBV12-4 and TRBJ2-5; TRBD2 matches at 7 bases. This CDR3 is built from 16 residues. J lost 1 base, V lost 6 bases, and 11 bases had no gene match. CDR3 bases: TGTGCCAGCAGCCCGCCAGCCGGGGGGACCCAAGAGACCCAGTACTTC. Translation gives CASSPPAGGTQETQYF.

The V call is TRBV27, the J call TRBJ2-3, with 8 bases identical to TRBD2. The CDR3 runs to 16 residues. V gave up 6 bases and J gave up 0 bases; unmatched junction bases: 8. Per the germline V gene, CDR1 is MNHEY and CDR2 is SMNVEV (reference sequence). The CDR3 DNA sequence: TGTGCCAGCAGATTGGCGGGAGGCGTGAGCACAGATACGCAGTATTTT. This codes for CASRLAGGVSTDTQYF.

This clonotype showed up just a few times. The chain uses TRBV5-4 and TRBJ2-3; 8 positions match TRBD2. Trimming at V came to 6 bases and at J to 0 bases, leaving 3 bases not matched to a gene. Germline values: CDR1 SGHNT, CDR2 YYREEE (reference sequence). The CDR3 runs to 14 residues. The CDR3 bases are TGTGCCAGCACCGAGCGGGAGAGCACAGATACGCAGTATTTT. This gives the protein CASTERESTDTQYF.

In nucleotides, the CDR3 is TGTGCCAGCAGCTTTTTTCCGGGGACTACGACCTACAATGAGCAGTTCTTC. Its translation: CASSFFPGTTTYNEQFF. The genes are TRBV7-6 and TRBJ2-1; TRBD2 agrees at 7 bases. Trimming cost V 3 bases and J 2 bases; bases outside gene matches: 10. Germline CDR1 is SGHVS and CDR2 is FNYEAQ. This CDR3 has 17 residues.

This chain links TRBV4-3 with TRBJ1-1; possible D gene TRBD1, 5 bases. Germline CDR1 LGHNA, CDR2 YSLEER. V was pared by 0 bases and J by 9 bases, with 11 bases between. The CDR3 extends over 13 amino acids. The CDR3 region has the DNA TGCGCCAGCAGCCAAGATGCGGGACGGCAAGCTTTCTTT. Encoded protein: CASSQDAGRQAFF.

V usage is TRBV4-2 and J usage is TRBJ2-6; 7 bases are shared with TRBD2. Germline loops: CDR1 LGHNA, CDR2 YNFKEQ. The CDR3 contains 19 residues. The J segment lost 2 bases and the V segment lost 4 bases, leaving 14 bases of the junction unmatched. The CDR3 DNA sequence: TGTGCCAGCAGCCCAGGAGGCCGCTGGGGGGGAGCTGGGGCCAACGTCCTGACTTTC. This encodes CASSPGGRWGGAGANVLTF.

The table lists this clonotype with a few counts. V usage is TRBV7-9 and J usage is TRBJ2-1; 7 bases match TRBD2. CDR1 is SEHNR, CDR2 FQNEAQ, per germline (reference sequence). Germline trimming cut 5 bases from V and 6 bases from J; bases unmatched to any gene: 16. The CDR3 consists of 17 residues. The DNA of the CDR3 is TGTGCCAGCAGCCTGGCGGGGACGGGGGGAAGGTCCAATGAGCAGTTCTTC. This gives the protein CASSLAGTGGRSNEQFF.

This clonotype was seen only a few times. V usage is TRBV11-2 and J usage is TRBJ2-3; 10 positions agree with TRBD2. V shed 1 base, J shed 9 bases, and the junction held 16 bases outside the gene matches. The CDR3 length is 18 residues. In germline, CDR1 is SGHAT, CDR2 FQNNGV. In DNA form, the CDR3 reads TGTGCCAGCAGCTTAGGGGAGATACTAGCGGGGCTATCCTACACGCAGTATTTT. This gives the protein CASSLGEILAGLSYTQYF.

In its sample, this clonotype was seen a few times. The rearrangement links TRBV12-3 or TRBV12-4 to TRBJ1-4; perhaps TRBD1 as D (5 bases). The length of the CDR3 is 15 residues. V lost 3 bases and J 8 bases, leaving 16 bases between the germline ends. The CDR3 DNA reads TGTGCCAGCAGTTTCACGGCAGGGATGGAGGAAAAACTGTTTTTT. Translated, it gives CASSFTAGMEEKLFF.

The chain combines TRBV20-1 with TRBJ2-3; no clear D. The CDR3 length is 12 residues. Germline CDR1 and CDR2: DFQATT and SNEGSKA (reference sequence). With 7 bases removed from V and 6 bases from J, the gap between germline ends came to 14 bases. CDR3 nucleotides: TGCAGTGTCTCACGCGGCGAGGATACGCAGTATTTT. Its protein is CSVSRGEDTQYF.

This clonotype was picked up many times. The rearrangement joins TRBV28 to TRBJ2-1; 9 nucleotides align to TRBD2. This CDR3 is 14 amino acids long. The germline V gene encodes CDR1 MDHEN and CDR2 SYDVKM. V shed 6 bases, J shed 10 bases, and the junction held 10 bases outside the gene matches. The CDR3 nucleotides read TGTGCCAGCAGGGGACTAGCCCAGTTCGGAGAGCAGTTCTTC. Translating it yields CASRGLAQFGEQFF.

In regard to this clonotype: At one of its ends the junction is not consistent with the germline gene, which may arise from a read error. The CDR3 region has the DNA TGTGCTAGCAGCTTAATTAACGGATCCTACGAGCAGTACTTC. Translation: CASSLINGSYEQYF. V gene TRBV7-7 combines with J gene TRBJ2-7; D not certain. Germline V gene sequence: CDR1 SSHAT, CDR2 FNYEAQ (reference sequence). There are 14 residues in the CDR3.

This clonotype was observed a handful of times. The chain has TRBV12-3 or TRBV12-4 and TRBJ2-4, with 10 bases aligning to TRBD2. The CDR3 spans 17 residues. With 6 bases clipped from V and 4 bases from J, the junction kept 12 bases outside the gene matches. The CDR3 bases are TGTGCCAGCAGCCCGACATGGGCTAGCGGGAGAAAAAACATTCAGTACTTC. This gives the protein CASSPTWASGRKNIQYF.

This clonotype was counted a few times. The V gene is TRBV7-9, the J gene TRBJ2-1; TRBD2 matches 9 bases. The germline V gene has CDR1 SEHNR and CDR2 FQNEAQ (reference sequence). The V segment lost 5 bases and the J segment 3 bases; nucleotides outside the gene matches: 11. The CDR3 runs to 17 residues. The CDR3 protein is CASSRWIAGDNYNEQFF. In nucleotides, the CDR3 is TGTGCCAGCAGCCGATGGATAGCGGGAGATAACTACAATGAGCAGTTCTTC.

The sample holds a few counts of this clonotype. The V and J genes are TRBV5-1 and TRBJ2-1, with D hard to call. CDR1 is SGHRS, CDR2 YFSETQ, per germline. The CDR3 loop spans 15 amino acids. V gave up 0 bases and J gave up 1 base, with 8 bases separating them. The CDR3 here is CASSLASESYNEQFF. The CDR3 DNA sequence: TGCGCCAGCAGCTTGGCGAGCGAGTCCTACAATGAGCAGTTCTTC. The whole variable domain, remainder taken from reference TRBV5-1 and TRBJ2-1, is KAGVTQTPRYLIKTRGQQVTLSCSPISGHRSVSWYQQTPGQGLQFLFEYFSETQRNKGNFPGRFSGRQFSNSRSEMNVSTLELGDSALYLCASSLASESYNEQFFGPGTRLTVL.